A selection of T cell receptor beta chains follows, all from one sample in a study of shared clonotypes between healthy human individuals. Clones were sequenced by immunoSEQ multiplex PCR, and TCRdb holds only the in-frame ones, with some missing. In the table there are almost 750,000 clones, 72% of which are singletons. The sequenced sample consisted of memory CD4+ T cells sorted from blood. The source of these receptors is a woman younger than 45 in good health. Each CDR3 is given with its conserved first and last residue. The order of the fields is clone size, D gene, V gene, J gene, CDR3 DNA, CDR3 protein. The D gene is left open where the match is weak. Rows may omit the clone size; those that give it use once, few, many or a size class.

-,-,TRBV10-3,TRBJ2-1,TGTGCCATCAGTGGACACAATGAGCAGTTCTTC,CAISGHNEQFF
-,-,TRBV7-9,TRBJ2-1,TGTGCCAGCAGCCAAGAAGGTGAGCAGTTCTTC,CASSQEGEQFF
-,-,TRBV28,TRBJ1-1,TGTGCCAGCACCTGGCCCCAAACCCCTCATGAAGCTTTCTTT,CASTWPQTPHEAFF
few,-,TRBV19,TRBJ2-2,TGTGCCAGTAGTTGGAAGGTACGAGGGGAGCTGTTTTTT,CASSWKVRGELFF
-,TRBD2,TRBV5-1,TRBJ2-2,TGCGCCAGCAGCTTGGAGGCGGGGGGCCCCGGGGAGCTGTTTTTT,CASSLEAGGPGELFF
-,-,TRBV29-1,TRBJ2-1,TGCAGCGCTAGGACAGAACTAGACTACAATGAGCAGTTCTTC,CSARTELDYNEQFF
-,-,TRBV30,TRBJ1-2,TGTGCCTGCGGTACGCGAAACGGCTACACCTTC,CACGTRNGYTF
-,-,TRBV29-1,TRBJ2-5,TGCAGCGCCCCCCAGCCCCCGACGGGGACCCAGTACTTC,CSAPQPPTGTQYF
-,-,TRBV28,TRBJ2-7,TGTGCCAGCAGTTCGAATCGGTACGAGCAGTACTTC,CASSSNRYEQYF
-,-,TRBV13,TRBJ1-1,TGTGCCAGCAGCTTAACAGGTTACCAAGCTTTCTTT,CASSLTGYQAFF
once,-,TRBV19,TRBJ1-2,TGTGCCAGTAGTCCCTCGGGCCTCAAGATGGGCTACACCTTC,CASSPSGLKMGYTF
-,-,TRBV7-2,TRBJ1-5,TGTGCCAGCAGCTTAGATTACCAGCCCCAGCATTTT,CASSLDYQPQHF
-,TRBD1,TRBV5-1,TRBJ2-5,TGCGCCAGCAGCACCGGACAGGGGAAGACCCAGTACTTC,CASSTGQGKTQYF
few,TRBD2,TRBV10-3,TRBJ2-3,TGTGCCATCAGCTCGACTAGCGGGTTGGGAGATACGCAGTATTTT,CAISSTSGLGDTQYF
-,TRBD2,TRBV6-1,TRBJ2-7,TGTGCCAGCATCCGTAGCGGGGGGGGCTCTCTCGAGCAGTACTTC,CASIRSGGGSLEQYF
-,TRBD2,TRBV19,TRBJ2-7,TGTGCCAGTAGTATCTTCACTAGCGGAGGCTACGAGCAGTACTTC,CASSIFTSGGYEQYF
-,-,TRBV1,TRBJ1-1,TGCACCAGCAGCCAGGGAGAACAGAAGAACACTGAAGCTTTCTTT,CTSSQGEQKNTEAFF
-,-,TRBV2,TRBJ1-2,TGTGCCGGAAGACAGACCTATGGCTACACCTTC,CAGRQTYGYTF
-,-,TRBV5-1,TRBJ2-7,TGCGCCAGCAGCCCCCCGGGGAGTAGCTCCTACGAGCAGTACTTC,CASSPPGSSSYEQYF
-,TRBD1,TRBV4-1,TRBJ2-7,TGCGCCAGCAGGGGGACAGGGCACTACGAGCAGTACTTC,CASRGTGHYEQYF
-,-,TRBV29-1,TRBJ2-7,TGCAGCGTTCAGACAGGCAGGGTAGGGTCCGAGCAGTACTTC,CSVQTGRVGSEQYF